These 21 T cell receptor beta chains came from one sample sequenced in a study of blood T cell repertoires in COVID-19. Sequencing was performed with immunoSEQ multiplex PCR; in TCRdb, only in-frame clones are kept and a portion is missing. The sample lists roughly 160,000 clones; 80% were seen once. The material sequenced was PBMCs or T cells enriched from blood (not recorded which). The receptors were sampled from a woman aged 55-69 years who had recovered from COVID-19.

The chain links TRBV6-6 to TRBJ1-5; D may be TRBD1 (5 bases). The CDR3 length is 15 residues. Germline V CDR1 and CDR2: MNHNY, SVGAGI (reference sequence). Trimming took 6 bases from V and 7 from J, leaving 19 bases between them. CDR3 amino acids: CASSHRTEPGQPQHF. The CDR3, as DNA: TGTGCCAGCAGCCACAGGACCGAGCCGGGCCAGCCCCAGCATTTT.

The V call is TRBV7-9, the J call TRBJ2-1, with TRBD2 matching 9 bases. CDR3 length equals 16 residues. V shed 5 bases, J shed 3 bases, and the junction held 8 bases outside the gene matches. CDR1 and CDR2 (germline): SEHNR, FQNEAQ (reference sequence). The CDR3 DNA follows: TGTGCCAGCAGCCCCAGCGGGGGGACTAACTACAATGAGCAGTTCTTC. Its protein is CASSPSGGTNYNEQFF.

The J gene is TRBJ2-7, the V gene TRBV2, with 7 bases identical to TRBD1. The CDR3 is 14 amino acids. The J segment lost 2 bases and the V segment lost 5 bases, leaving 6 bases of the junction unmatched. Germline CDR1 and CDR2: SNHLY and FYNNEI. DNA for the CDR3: TGTGCCAGCAGTCACCCGGGACAGACCTACGAGCAGTACTTC. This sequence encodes CASSHPGQTYEQYF.

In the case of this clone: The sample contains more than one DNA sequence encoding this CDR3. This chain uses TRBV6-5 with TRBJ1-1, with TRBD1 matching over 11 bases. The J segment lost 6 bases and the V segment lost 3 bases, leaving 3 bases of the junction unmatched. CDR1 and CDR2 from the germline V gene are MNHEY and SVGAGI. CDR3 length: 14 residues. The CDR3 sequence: CASSYTGQGAEAFF. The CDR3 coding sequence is TGTGCCAGCAGTTATACGGGACAGGGGGCTGAAGCTTTCTTT.

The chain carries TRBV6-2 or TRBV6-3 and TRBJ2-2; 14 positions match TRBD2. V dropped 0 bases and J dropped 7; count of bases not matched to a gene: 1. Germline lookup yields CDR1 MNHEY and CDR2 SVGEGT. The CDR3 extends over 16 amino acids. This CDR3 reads CASSYSTSGGVGELFF. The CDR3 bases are TGTGCCAGCAGTTACTCGACTAGCGGGGGGGTCGGGGAGCTGTTTTTT.

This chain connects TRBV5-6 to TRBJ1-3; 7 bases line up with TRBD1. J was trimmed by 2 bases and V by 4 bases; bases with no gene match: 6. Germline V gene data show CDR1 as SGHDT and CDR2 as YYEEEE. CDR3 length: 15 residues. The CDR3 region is CASSRGTVTGNTIYF. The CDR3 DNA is TGTGCCAGCAGCCGTGGGACAGTAACTGGAAACACCATATATTTT.

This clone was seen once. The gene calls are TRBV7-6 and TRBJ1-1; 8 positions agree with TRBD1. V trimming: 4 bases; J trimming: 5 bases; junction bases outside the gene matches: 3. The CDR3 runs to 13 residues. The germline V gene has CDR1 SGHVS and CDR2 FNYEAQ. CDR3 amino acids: CASSSDRATEAFF. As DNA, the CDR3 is TGTGCCAGCAGCTCGGACAGGGCGACTGAAGCTTTCTTT.

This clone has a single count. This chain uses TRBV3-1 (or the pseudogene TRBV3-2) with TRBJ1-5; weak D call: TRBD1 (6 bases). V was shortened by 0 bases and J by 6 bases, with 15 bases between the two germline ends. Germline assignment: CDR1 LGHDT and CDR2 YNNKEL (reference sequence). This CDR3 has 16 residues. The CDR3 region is CASSQDRGIDPQPQHF. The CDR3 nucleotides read TGTGCCAGCAGCCAAGACAGGGGTATCGACCCTCAGCCCCAGCATTTT.

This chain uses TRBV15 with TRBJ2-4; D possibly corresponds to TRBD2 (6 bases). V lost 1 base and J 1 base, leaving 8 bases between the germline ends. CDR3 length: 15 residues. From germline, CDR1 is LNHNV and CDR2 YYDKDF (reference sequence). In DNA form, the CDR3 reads TGTGCCACCAGCAGAGGAGGAGGGGCCAAAAACATTCAGTACTTC. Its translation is CATSRGGGAKNIQYF. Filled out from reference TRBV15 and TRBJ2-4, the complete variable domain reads DAMVIQNPRYQVTQFGKPVTLSCSQTLNHNVMYWYQQKSSQAPKLLFHYYDKDFNNEADTPDNFQSRRPNTSFCFLDIRSPGLGDTAMYLCATSRGGGAKNIQYFGAGTRLSVL.

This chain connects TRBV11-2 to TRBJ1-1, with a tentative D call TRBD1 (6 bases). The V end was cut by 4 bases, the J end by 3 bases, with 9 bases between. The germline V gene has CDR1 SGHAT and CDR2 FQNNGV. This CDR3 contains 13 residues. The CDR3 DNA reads TGTGCCAGCAGCTCAGGGGTCCACACTGAAGCTTTCTTT. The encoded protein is CASSSGVHTEAFF. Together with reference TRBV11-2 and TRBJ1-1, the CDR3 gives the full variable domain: EAGVAQSPRYKIIEKRQSVAFWCNPISGHATLYWYQQILGQGPKLLIQFQNNGVVDDSQLPKDRFSAERLKGVDSTLKIQPAKLEDSAVYLCASSSGVHTEAFFGQGTRLTVV.

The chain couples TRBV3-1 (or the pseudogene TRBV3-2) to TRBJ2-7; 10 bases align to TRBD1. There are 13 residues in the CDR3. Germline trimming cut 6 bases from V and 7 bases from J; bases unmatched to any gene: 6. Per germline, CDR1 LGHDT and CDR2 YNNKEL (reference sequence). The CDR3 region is CASRRTGGWEQYF. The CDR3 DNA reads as TGTGCCAGCAGACGGACAGGGGGGTGGGAGCAGTACTTC.

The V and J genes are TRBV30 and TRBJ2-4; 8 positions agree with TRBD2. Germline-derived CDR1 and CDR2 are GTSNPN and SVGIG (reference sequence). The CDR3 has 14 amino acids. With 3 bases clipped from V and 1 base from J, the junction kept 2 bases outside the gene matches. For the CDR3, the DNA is TGTGCCTGGAGCGGGGGGGGCGCCAAAAACATTCAGTACTTC. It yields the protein CAWSGGGAKNIQYF. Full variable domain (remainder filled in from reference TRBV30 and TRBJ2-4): SQTIHQWPATLVQPVGSPLSLECTVEGTSNPNLYWYRQAAGRGLQLLFYSVGIGQISSEVPQNLSASRPQDRQFILSSKKLLLSDSGFYLCAWSGGGAKNIQYFGAGTRLSVL.

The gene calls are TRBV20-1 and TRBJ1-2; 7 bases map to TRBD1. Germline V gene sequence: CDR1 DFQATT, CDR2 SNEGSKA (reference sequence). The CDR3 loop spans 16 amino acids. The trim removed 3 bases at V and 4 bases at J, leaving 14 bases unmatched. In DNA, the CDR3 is TGCAGTGCTAGTATACTCTCGACAGGGAGCGGCTATGGCTACACCTTC. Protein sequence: CSASILSTGSGYGYTF.

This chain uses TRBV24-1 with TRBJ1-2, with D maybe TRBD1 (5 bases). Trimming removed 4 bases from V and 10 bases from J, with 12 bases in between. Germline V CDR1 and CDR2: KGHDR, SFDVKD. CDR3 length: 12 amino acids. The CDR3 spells CATSDLRGFYTF. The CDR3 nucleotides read TGTGCCACCAGTGACTTAAGGGGATTCTACACCTTC.

The DNA for the CDR3 is TGTGCCAGCAGCGGGCGTAGCGGGGGGGCAGAGACCCAGTACTTC. Its protein is CASSGRSGGAETQYF. J is TRBJ2-5 and V is TRBV7-2; TRBD2 agrees at 11 bases. CDR3 length: 15 amino acids. V gave up 5 bases and J gave up 4 bases; unmatched junction bases: 6. CDR1 and CDR2 (germline): SGHTA, FQGNSA.

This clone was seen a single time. In DNA form, the CDR3 reads TGTGCCAGTAGTATCCGGTGGGCAGGGGGCGATGGCTACACCTTC. Its protein product is CASSIRWAGGDGYTF. The V gene is TRBV19, the J gene TRBJ1-2; 8 nucleotides agree with TRBD1. The CDR3 length is 15 residues. Germline values: CDR1 LNHDA, CDR2 SQIVND (reference sequence). The trim removed 3 bases at V and 6 bases at J, leaving 9 bases unmatched.

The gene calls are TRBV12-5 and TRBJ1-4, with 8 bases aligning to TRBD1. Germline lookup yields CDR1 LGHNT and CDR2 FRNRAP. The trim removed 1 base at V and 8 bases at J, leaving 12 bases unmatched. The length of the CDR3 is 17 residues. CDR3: CASGLESLGQGREKLFF. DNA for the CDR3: TGTGCTAGTGGTTTGGAAAGTCTAGGACAGGGCAGGGAAAAACTGTTTTTT.

CDR3 amino acids: CASSPRTSWAGELFF. The CDR3 DNA reads as TGTGCCAGCAGCCCGCGGACTAGCTGGGCCGGGGAGCTGTTTTTT. The chain is built from TRBV6-5 and TRBJ2-2, with TRBD2 identical over 8 bases. V shed 6 bases, J shed 6 bases, and the junction held 9 bases outside the gene matches. CDR3 size: 15 residues. Germline V gives CDR1 MNHEY, CDR2 SVGAGI.

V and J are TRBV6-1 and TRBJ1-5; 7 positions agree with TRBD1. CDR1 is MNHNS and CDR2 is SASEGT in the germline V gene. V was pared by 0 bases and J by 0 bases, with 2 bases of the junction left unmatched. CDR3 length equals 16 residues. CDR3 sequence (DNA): TGTGCCAGCAGTGAAGCGACAGGGTATAGCAATCAGCCCCAGCATTTT. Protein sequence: CASSEATGYSNQPQHF.

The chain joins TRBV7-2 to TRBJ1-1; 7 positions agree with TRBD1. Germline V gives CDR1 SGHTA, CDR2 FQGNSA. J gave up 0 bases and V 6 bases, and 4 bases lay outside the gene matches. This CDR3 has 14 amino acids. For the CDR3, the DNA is TGTGCCAGCAGTTCGACAGGGTTGAACACTGAAGCTTTCTTT. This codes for CASSSTGLNTEAFF.

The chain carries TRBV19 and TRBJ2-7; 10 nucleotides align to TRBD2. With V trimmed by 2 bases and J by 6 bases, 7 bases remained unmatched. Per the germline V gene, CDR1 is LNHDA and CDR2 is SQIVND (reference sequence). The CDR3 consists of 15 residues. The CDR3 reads CASSIRGLAVSEQYF. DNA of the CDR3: TGTGCCAGTAGTATACGAGGACTAGCGGTTTCCGAGCAGTACTTC.